This is a list of T cell receptor beta chains from one sample in a study of cytomegalovirus exposure and HLA in healthy donors. The table came from immunoSEQ multiplex PCR; TCRdb's copy has only in-frame clones and leaves some out. The data hold tens of thousands of clones, with about nine tenths observed a single time. The sample consisted of PBMCs. The receptors originated from a man between 18 and 35 years old in good health and CMV-seronegative. CDR3s include the opening cysteine and the closing phenylalanine or tryptophan. Each record gives: CDR3 DNA, CDR3 protein, clone size, J gene, D gene, V gene. The D gene is left open where the match is weak. Size is omitted from some rows. Given values are once, few, many or a class for expanded clones.

DNA: TGTGCCAGCAGTTTGGGGGACAACTCTGGGGCCAACGTCCTGACTTTC; CDR3: CASSLGDNSGANVLTF; size: -; J: TRBJ2-6; D: -; V: TRBV27
DNA: TGTGCCAGCAGTGCCTACTCGAAAAGCTCTGGGGCCAACGTCCTGACTTTC; CDR3: CASSAYSKSSGANVLTF; size: once; J: TRBJ2-6; D: -; V: TRBV6-1
DNA: TGTGCCAGCCGGCCGTCGTCGGCCCTAACAGGGCCCCGGGAGACCCAGTACTTC; CDR3: CASRPSSALTGPRETQYF; size: few; J: TRBJ2-5; D: -; V: TRBV7-3
DNA: TGTGCCTGGAGTGTGAACGGTTTGAACACTGAAGCTTTCTTT; CDR3: CAWSVNGLNTEAFF; size: -; J: TRBJ1-1; D: -; V: TRBV30
DNA: TGTGCCAGTAGTATTACAGGGCGGAGAAATGAAAAACTGTTTTTT; CDR3: CASSITGRRNEKLFF; size: -; J: TRBJ1-4; D: -; V: TRBV19
DNA: TGTGCCAGCAGCCGGGGACAGGATCAGCCCCAGCATTTT; CDR3: CASSRGQDQPQHF; size: once; J: TRBJ1-5; D: TRBD1; V: TRBV11-1
DNA: TGTGCCAGCAGCTTGCCCGGGACTAGGATTAATGAGCAGTTCTTC; CDR3: CASSLPGTRINEQFF; size: -; J: TRBJ2-1; D: TRBD2; V: TRBV5-4
DNA: TGTGCCAGCAGTTACCAGGGACAAGCCAAAAACATTCAGTACTTC; CDR3: CASSYQGQAKNIQYF; size: -; J: TRBJ2-4; D: -; V: TRBV6-6
DNA: TGTGCCAGCAGTGCCGGGGAGGGTCAGCCCCAGCATTTT; CDR3: CASSAGEGQPQHF; size: -; J: TRBJ1-5; D: -; V: TRBV6-4
DNA: TGTGCCAGCAGTTCTACCCTTAGGACTAGCGGGGTCATGGAGGAGCAGTACTTC; CDR3: CASSSTLRTSGVMEEQYF; size: -; J: TRBJ2-7; D: TRBD2; V: TRBV28
DNA: TGTGCCAGCAGATCTAGCGGGCTATACGAGCAGTACTTC; CDR3: CASRSSGLYEQYF; size: -; J: TRBJ2-7; D: TRBD2; V: TRBV6-6
DNA: TGTGCCAGCAGTTCGAGACCTAGATCCTACAATGAGCAGTTCTTC; CDR3: CASSSRPRSYNEQFF; size: -; J: TRBJ2-1; D: -; V: TRBV6-6
DNA: TGTGCCAGCAGCCGGACAGGGGAGGACTACACTGAAGCTTTCTTT; CDR3: CASSRTGEDYTEAFF; size: -; J: TRBJ1-1; D: TRBD1; V: TRBV9
DNA: TGTGCCAGCAGCTTCCTTCAGCTAGCGGGAGCCTCCTACGAGCAGTACTTC; CDR3: CASSFLQLAGASYEQYF; size: once; J: TRBJ2-7; D: TRBD2; V: TRBV27
DNA: TGTGCCAGCACCTTAAGTGGTGGAGCGTACTACAATGAGCAGTTCTTC; CDR3: CASTLSGGAYYNEQFF; size: once; J: TRBJ2-1; D: -; V: TRBV28
DNA: TGCGCCAGCAGCTTGAGCATTGGCAATGAGCAGTTCTTC; CDR3: CASSLSIGNEQFF; size: -; J: TRBJ2-1; D: -; V: TRBV5-1
DNA: TGTGCCAGCAGCCAAGGGGGGACAGAGATGTACGAGCAGTACTTC; CDR3: CASSQGGTEMYEQYF; size: few; J: TRBJ2-7; D: TRBD1; V: TRBV4-2
DNA: TGTGTTCCAAGGGAGGGGTTGAACTATGGCTACACCTTC; CDR3: CVPREGLNYGYTF; size: few; J: TRBJ1-2; D: -; V: TRBV6-1
DNA: TGTGCCAGCACCCCGACAGGGACTTACTATGGCTACACCTTC; CDR3: CASTPTGTYYGYTF; size: -; J: TRBJ1-2; D: TRBD1; V: TRBV28
DNA: TGTGCCAGCAGCTCTTATATCGGGGGGCGGAGTGAAAAACTGTTTTTT; CDR3: CASSSYIGGRSEKLFF; size: -; J: TRBJ1-4; D: -; V: TRBV11-2
DNA: TGTGCCAGCAGCTTAGTGGGGCAGGCCACAGATACGCAGTATTTT; CDR3: CASSLVGQATDTQYF; size: -; J: TRBJ2-3; D: -; V: TRBV7-9
DNA: TGTGCCAGTAACCCTAGCGGGAGTTGGGAGACCCAGTACTTC; CDR3: CASNPSGSWETQYF; size: -; J: TRBJ2-5; D: TRBD2; V: TRBV9
DNA: TGTGCCAGCATTGAACACAACTCAGGGGGCCGTAACTATGGCTACACCTTC; CDR3: CASIEHNSGGRNYGYTF; size: -; J: TRBJ1-2; D: TRBD1; V: TRBV6-1
DNA: TGTGCCAGTAGTGGCCTTGCGGGGAGGGAGCGAGGCACAGATACGCAGTATTTT; CDR3: CASSGLAGRERGTDTQYF; size: -; J: TRBJ2-3; D: TRBD2; V: TRBV19
DNA: TGCGCCAGCAGCTTGGGTCAGCAAGAGACCCAGTACTTC; CDR3: CASSLGQQETQYF; size: once; J: TRBJ2-5; D: -; V: TRBV5-1
DNA: TGTGCCAGCAGTTTACGTCCGGCTGAAGCTTTCTTT; CDR3: CASSLRPAEAFF; size: -; J: TRBJ1-1; D: -; V: TRBV28
DNA: TGTGCCAGCAGTGCATCCCGGGACAGGATCGGTGGCTACACCTTC; CDR3: CASSASRDRIGGYTF; size: -; J: TRBJ1-2; D: TRBD1; V: TRBV28
DNA: TGTGCCAGCTGGGGGTGGGGAGGGGGTCAAGAGACCCAGTACTTC; CDR3: CASWGWGGGQETQYF; size: -; J: TRBJ2-5; D: -; V: TRBV5-4
DNA: TGTGCCAGCAGTGCTGAAGGTGTCGGTAGGGGTGATGGCTACACCTTC; CDR3: CASSAEGVGRGDGYTF; size: -; J: TRBJ1-2; D: -; V: TRBV25-1
DNA: TGTGCCAGCAGTGACTCCGGGACAGCCAACACCGGGGAGCTGTTTTTT; CDR3: CASSDSGTANTGELFF; size: -; J: TRBJ2-2; D: TRBD1; V: TRBV6-4
DNA: TGTGCCAGCAGCCCAGGACTAGCGGGAGTTCATCATCGCCCGTTCTTC; CDR3: CASSPGLAGVHHRPFF; size: -; J: TRBJ2-1; D: TRBD2; V: TRBV13
DNA: TGTGCCAGCAGCTCGCTCAGCCGGGGCACAGATACGCAGTATTTT; CDR3: CASSSLSRGTDTQYF; size: -; J: TRBJ2-3; D: -; V: TRBV7-9
DNA: TGTGCCAGCTCACCTTCAAGGGGGCGGAATCAGCCCCAGCATTTT; CDR3: CASSPSRGRNQPQHF; size: once; J: TRBJ1-5; D: TRBD1; V: TRBV18
DNA: TGTGCCAGCAGAAAGGGACTAGCGGGAGAACGCGAGACCCAGTACTTC; CDR3: CASRKGLAGERETQYF; size: -; J: TRBJ2-5; D: TRBD2; V: TRBV5-4
DNA: TGCGCCAGCAGCTTGGCCCTTTCCGTCGGGGAGCTGTTTTTT; CDR3: CASSLALSVGELFF; size: -; J: TRBJ2-2; D: -; V: TRBV5-1
DNA: TGTGCCAGCTCACTCGGACAGGGCCTCGCTTCAGAGCAGTACTTC; CDR3: CASSLGQGLASEQYF; size: -; J: TRBJ2-7; D: TRBD1; V: TRBV18
DNA: TGTGCTAGCAGCTTAGTCCCGGGACAGGGCACAGATACGCAGTATTTT; CDR3: CASSLVPGQGTDTQYF; size: -; J: TRBJ2-3; D: TRBD1; V: TRBV7-7
DNA: TGTGCCTCAGGGGCAGGCACTGAAGCTTTCTTT; CDR3: CASGAGTEAFF; size: -; J: TRBJ1-1; D: -; V: TRBV10-3
DNA: TGTGCCAGCAGTGTCGAGGCTAGCGGGAGCGAGTACTTC; CDR3: CASSVEASGSEYF; size: -; J: TRBJ2-7; D: TRBD2; V: TRBV27
DNA: TGTGCCAGCAGCGAGGGAGTAACTAATGAAAAACTGTTTTTT; CDR3: CASSEGVTNEKLFF; size: -; J: TRBJ1-4; D: -; V: TRBV7-9
DNA: TGTGCCAGCAGCCTTTACGGCAATGAGCAGTTCTTC; CDR3: CASSLYGNEQFF; size: once; J: TRBJ2-1; D: -; V: TRBV5-6